The sequence of this T cell receptor beta chain was determined in a study of control samples from healthy donors and cancer patients. There are 15 residues in the CDR3. Trimming took off 5 bases at V and 1 base at J, with 12 bases between the two ends. CDR1 LNHDA and CDR2 SQIVND come from the germline V gene (reference sequence). The data were produced by immunoSEQ multiplex PCR, yet TCRdb's version contains in-frame clones alone and is incomplete. Here the sample spans 110,000 or so clones, roughly 85% being singletons. This clonotype originated in a woman aged 45-65 years in good health. Specimen: blood. The J gene is TRBJ1-3, the V gene TRBV19, with D hard to call. The DNA for the CDR3 is TGTGCCAGTAGTCCCTGGACGGATTCTGGAAACACCATATATTTT. Encoded protein: CASSPWTDSGNTIYF.